The entry below describes one TCR beta chain. The antigen is undetermined. The data derive from a study of cytomegalovirus exposure and HLA in healthy donors. Notes on the study in general: According to reports, the classifier identified cytomegalovirus status with high specificity and sensitivity.

The protocol was immunoSEQ multiplex PCR, while the TCRdb copy is restricted to in-frame clones and leaves out a portion. Among about 140,000 clones listed, 80% to 90% were seen once. CDR3 length: 14 residues. Germline CDR1 and CDR2: SGDLS and YYNGEE. The V end was cut by 3 bases, the J end by 6 bases, with 13 bases between. Sequences were obtained from PBMCs. The clonotype originates from a man aged 18 to 30 in good health and CMV-seronegative. The chain has TRBV9 and TRBJ1-5, with D perhaps matching TRBD1 (5 bases). CDR3 in amino acids: CASSGGDRGQPQHF. The DNA of the CDR3 is TGTGCCAGCAGCGGCGGGGACCGGGGTCAGCCCCAGCATTTT.